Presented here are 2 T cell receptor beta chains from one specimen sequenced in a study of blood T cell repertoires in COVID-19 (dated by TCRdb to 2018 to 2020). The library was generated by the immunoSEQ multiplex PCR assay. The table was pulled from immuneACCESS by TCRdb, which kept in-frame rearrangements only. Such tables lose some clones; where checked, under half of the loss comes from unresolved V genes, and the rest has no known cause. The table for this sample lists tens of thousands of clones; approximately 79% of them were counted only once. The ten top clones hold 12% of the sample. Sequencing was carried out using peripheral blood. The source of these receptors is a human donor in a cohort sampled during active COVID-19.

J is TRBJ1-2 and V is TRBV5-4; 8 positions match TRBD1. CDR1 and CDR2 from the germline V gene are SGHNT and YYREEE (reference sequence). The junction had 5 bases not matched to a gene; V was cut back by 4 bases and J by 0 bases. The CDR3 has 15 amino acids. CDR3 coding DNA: TGTGCCAGCAGCCCGTCAGGGGGCCCTAACTATGGCTACACCTTC. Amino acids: CASSPSGGPNYGYTF.

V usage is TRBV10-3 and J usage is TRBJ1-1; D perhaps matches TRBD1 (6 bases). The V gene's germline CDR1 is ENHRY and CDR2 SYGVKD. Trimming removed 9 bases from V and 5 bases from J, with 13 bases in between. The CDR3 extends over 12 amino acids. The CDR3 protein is CAMAAGTTEAFF. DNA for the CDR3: TGTGCCATGGCCGCAGGGACAACTGAAGCTTTCTTT.